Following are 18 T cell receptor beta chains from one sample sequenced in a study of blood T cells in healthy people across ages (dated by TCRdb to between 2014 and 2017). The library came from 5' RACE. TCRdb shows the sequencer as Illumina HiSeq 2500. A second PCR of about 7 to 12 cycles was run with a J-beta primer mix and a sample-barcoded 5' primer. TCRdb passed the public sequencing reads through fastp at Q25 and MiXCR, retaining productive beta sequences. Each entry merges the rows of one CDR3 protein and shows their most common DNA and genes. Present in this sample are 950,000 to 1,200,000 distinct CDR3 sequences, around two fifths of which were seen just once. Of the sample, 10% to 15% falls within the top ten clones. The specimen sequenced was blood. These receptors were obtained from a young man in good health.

CDR3 coding DNA: TGCAGCGTTGAAGGGGGGGACGCTGGAAACACCATATATTTT. Translation: CSVEGGDAGNTIYF. The chain carries TRBV29-1 and TRBJ1-3, with a tentative D call TRBD1 (5 bases). The CDR3 is made up of 14 amino acids. CDR1 and CDR2 (germline): SQVTM, ANQGSEA. Trimming cost V 1 base and J 2 bases, with 9 bases left between them.

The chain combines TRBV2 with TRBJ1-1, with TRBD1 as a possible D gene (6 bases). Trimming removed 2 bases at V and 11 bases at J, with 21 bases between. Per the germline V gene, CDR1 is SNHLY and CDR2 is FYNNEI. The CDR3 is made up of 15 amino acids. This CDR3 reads CASSERGREKWVAFF. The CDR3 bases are TGTGCCAGCAGTGAACGGGGGCGAGAAAAATGGGTGGCTTTCTTT.

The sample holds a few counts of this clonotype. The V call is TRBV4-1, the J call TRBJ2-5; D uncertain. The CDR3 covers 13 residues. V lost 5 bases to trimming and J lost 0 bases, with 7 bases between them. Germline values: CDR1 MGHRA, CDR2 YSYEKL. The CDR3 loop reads CASSGFYQETQYF. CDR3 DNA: TGCGCCAGCAGCGGGTTCTACCAAGAGACCCAGTACTTC.

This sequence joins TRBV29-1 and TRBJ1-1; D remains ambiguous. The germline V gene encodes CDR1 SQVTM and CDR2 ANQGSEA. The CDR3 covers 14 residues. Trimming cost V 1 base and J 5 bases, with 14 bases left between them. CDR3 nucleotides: TGCAGCGTTGAAGCGTTCGGTTCCGGAACTGAAGCTTTCTTT. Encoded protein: CSVEAFGSGTEAFF.

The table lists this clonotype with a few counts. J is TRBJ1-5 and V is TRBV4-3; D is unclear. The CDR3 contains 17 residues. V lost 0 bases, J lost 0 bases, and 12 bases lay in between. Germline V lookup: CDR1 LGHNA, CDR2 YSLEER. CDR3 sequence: CASSQDRMPASNQPQHF. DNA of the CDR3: TGCGCCAGCAGCCAAGATCGGATGCCGGCTAGCAATCAGCCCCAGCATTTT.

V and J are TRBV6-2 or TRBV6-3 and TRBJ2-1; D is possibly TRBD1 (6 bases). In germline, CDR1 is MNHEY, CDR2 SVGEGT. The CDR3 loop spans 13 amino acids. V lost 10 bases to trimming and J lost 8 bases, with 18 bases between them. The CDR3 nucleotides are TGTGCCACCATTTATCAGGGGCGCGATGAGCAGTTCTTC. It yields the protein CATIYQGRDEQFF.

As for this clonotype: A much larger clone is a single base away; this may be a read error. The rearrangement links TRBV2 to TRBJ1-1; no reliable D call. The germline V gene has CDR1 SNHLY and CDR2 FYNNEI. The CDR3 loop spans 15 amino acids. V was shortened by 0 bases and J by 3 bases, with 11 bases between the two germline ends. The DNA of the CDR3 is TGTGCCAGCAGTGAAGCGGTGACCGTCGACACTGAAGCTTTCTTT. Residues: CASSEAVTVDTEAFF.

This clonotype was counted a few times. The CDR3 coding sequence is TGTGCCAGCAGCTCCTCAGCGGGGGGTCAGCCCCAGCATTTT. It encodes CASSSSAGGQPQHF. This sequence joins TRBV6-6 and TRBJ1-5, with D maybe TRBD1 (5 bases). The CDR3 extends over 14 amino acids. The germline gives CDR1 MNHNY, CDR2 SVGAGI (reference sequence). Trimming pared 6 bases from V and 6 bases from J, leaving 15 bases between.

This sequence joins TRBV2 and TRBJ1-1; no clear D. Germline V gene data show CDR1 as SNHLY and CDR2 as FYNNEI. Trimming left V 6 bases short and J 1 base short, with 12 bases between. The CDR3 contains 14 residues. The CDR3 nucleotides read TGTGCCAGCAGCCGAGGAGAGGCGAACACTGAAGCTTTCTTT. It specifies CASSRGEANTEAFF.

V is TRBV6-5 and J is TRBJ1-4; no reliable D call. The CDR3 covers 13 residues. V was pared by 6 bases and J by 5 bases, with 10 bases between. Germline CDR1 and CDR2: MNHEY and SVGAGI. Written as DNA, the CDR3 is TGTGCCAGCAGCCCTCTGAGGAATGAAAAACTGTTTTTT. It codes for CASSPLRNEKLFF.

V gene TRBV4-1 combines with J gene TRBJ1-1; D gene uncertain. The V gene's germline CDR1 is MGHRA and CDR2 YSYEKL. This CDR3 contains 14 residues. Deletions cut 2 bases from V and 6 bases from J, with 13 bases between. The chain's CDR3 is CASSQNPADAEAFF. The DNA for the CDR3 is TGCGCCAGCAGCCAAAACCCTGCGGACGCTGAAGCTTTCTTT.

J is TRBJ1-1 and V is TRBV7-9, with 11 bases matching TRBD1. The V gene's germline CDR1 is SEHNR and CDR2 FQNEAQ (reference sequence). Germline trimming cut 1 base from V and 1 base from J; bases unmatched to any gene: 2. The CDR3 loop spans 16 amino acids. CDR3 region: CASSLGDRGTNTEAFF. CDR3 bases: TGTGCCAGCAGCTTAGGGGACAGGGGGACGAACACTGAAGCTTTCTTT.

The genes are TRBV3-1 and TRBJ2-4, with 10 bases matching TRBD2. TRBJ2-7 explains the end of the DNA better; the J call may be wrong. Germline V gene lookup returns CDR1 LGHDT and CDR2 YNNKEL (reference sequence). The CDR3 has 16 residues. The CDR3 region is CASSRRGLAIYYEQYF. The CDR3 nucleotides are TGTGCCAGCAGCCGCCGGGGACTAGCGATTTATTACGAGCAGTACTTC.

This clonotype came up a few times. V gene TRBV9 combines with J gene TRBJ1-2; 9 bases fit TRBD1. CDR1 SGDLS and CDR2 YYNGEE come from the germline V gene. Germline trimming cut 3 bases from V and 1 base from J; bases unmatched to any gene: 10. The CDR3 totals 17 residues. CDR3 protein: CASSEGPGQGINYGYTF. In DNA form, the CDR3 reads TGTGCCAGCAGCGAGGGGCCTGGACAGGGGATTAACTATGGCTACACCTTC.

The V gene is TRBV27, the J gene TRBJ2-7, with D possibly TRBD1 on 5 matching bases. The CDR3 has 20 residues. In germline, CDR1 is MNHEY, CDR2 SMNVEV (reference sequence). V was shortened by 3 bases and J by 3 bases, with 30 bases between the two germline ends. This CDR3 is CASSFKGVNVGRKIGYEQYF. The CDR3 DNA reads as TGTGCCAGCAGTTTTAAAGGGGTGAATGTAGGACGGAAAATTGGCTACGAGCAGTACTTC.

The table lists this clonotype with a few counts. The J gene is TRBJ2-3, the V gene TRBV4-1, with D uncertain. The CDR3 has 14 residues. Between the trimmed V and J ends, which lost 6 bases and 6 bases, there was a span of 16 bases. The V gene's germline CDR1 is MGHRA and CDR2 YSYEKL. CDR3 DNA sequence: TGCGCCAGCAGTTTTTTACGAGGTGGGGATACGCAGTATTTT. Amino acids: CASSFLRGGDTQYF.

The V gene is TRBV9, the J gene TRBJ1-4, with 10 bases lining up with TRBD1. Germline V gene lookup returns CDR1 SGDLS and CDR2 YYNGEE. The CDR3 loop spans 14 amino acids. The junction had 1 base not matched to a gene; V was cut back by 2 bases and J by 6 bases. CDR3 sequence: CASSVGTGDEKLFF. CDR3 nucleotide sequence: TGTGCCAGCAGCGTCGGGACAGGGGATGAAAAACTGTTTTTT.

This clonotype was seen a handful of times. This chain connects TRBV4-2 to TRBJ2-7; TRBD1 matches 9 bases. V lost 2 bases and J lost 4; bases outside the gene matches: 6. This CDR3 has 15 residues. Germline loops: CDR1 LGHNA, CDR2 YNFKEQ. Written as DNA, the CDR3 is TGTGCCAGCAGCCAATCGGGACAGGGATCTTACGAGCAGTACTTC. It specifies CASSQSGQGSYEQYF.